The next 29 T cell receptor beta chains were all read from a single sample in a study of T-cell memory formation after mild COVID-19. Each CDR3 protein gets one entry after TCRdb re-called the 5' RACE reads with MiXCR. The sample lists approximately 350,000 distinct CDR3 sequences, over 10% occurring once. Sequenced input: PBMCs or a T cell subset sorted from them (not recorded which). The receptors shown here come from a man aged 18 to 35 who had mild COVID-19 (a few samples of this study predate the infection). Cell type and time point are not known.

This clonotype was seen only a few times. The chain is built from TRBV20-1 and TRBJ2-5, with a possible D match to TRBD2 (6 bases). V lost 6 bases to trimming and J lost 1 base, with 18 bases between them. The CDR3 extends over 15 amino acids. Germline lookup yields CDR1 DFQATT and CDR2 SNEGSKA (reference sequence). This chain's CDR3 is CSASNPPGGQETQYF. The CDR3 DNA reads as TGCAGTGCGAGTAACCCGCCCGGGGGCCAAGAGACCCAGTACTTC.

The V call is TRBV5-4, the J call TRBJ2-5; D assignment may be TRBD1 or TRBD2 (5 bases each). The CDR3 is made up of 14 amino acids. The V gene's germline CDR1 is SGHNT and CDR2 YYREEE (reference sequence). Trimming removed 0 bases at V and 5 bases at J, with 11 bases between. The DNA of the CDR3 is TGTGCCAGCAGCTTGGACGGGGCCCGGGAGACCCAGTACTTC. Protein sequence: CASSLDGARETQYF.

The chain carries TRBV12-3 or TRBV12-4 and TRBJ2-1; 8 bases are shared with TRBD2. This CDR3 is built from 15 residues. V trimming: 2 bases; J trimming: 8 bases; junction bases outside the gene matches: 8. CDR3 amino acids: CASSLTTGGPDEQFF. CDR3 nucleotide sequence: TGTGCCAGCAGTTTAACTACGGGGGGGCCAGATGAGCAGTTCTTC.

The chain joins TRBV6-6 to TRBJ1-2; 10 bases agree with TRBD1. Trimming cost V 6 bases and J 0 bases; bases outside gene matches: 7. The CDR3 covers 16 residues. Per the germline V gene, CDR1 is MNHNY and CDR2 is SVGAGI (reference sequence). The CDR3 DNA reads as TGTGCCAGCAGCTTGACAGGGGGCATACCTAACTATGGCTACACCTTC. It is translated as CASSLTGGIPNYGYTF.

This clonotype was picked up many times. The rearrangement joins TRBV21-1 to TRBJ2-1; the table's D call, TRBD1, has no DNA check behind it. TRBV21-1 counts as a pseudogene. The CDR3 runs 11 residues. This chain's CDR3 is CASSRQNEQFF. For the CDR3, the DNA is TGTGCCAGCAGCAGACAGAATGAGCAGTTCTTC.

A remark on this clonotype: In this CDR3 the conserved last residue, phenylalanine or tryptophan, is missing, so a read error is likely. The DNA is omitted, as the CDR3 cannot be located on it reliably, and the CDR3 follows TCRdb's listing. V and J are TRBV6-6 and TRBJ2-7; the D segment call TRBD2 is taken from the table without a DNA check. Both ends counted, the CDR3 spans 12 residues. The germline V gene encodes CDR1 MNHNY and CDR2 SVGAGI (reference sequence). The CDR3 loop reads CASSTPMTVPQL.

This clonotype was seen a handful of times. The chain has TRBV2 and TRBJ2-4; TRBD1 or TRBD2 may be the D gene (6 bases each). The CDR3 contains 13 residues. Germline V gene data show CDR1 as SNHLY and CDR2 as FYNNEI. Deletions cut 8 bases from V and 1 base from J, with 9 bases between. The CDR3 here is CASGGPAKNIQYF. The DNA for the CDR3 is TGTGCCAGCGGGGGGCCGGCCAAAAACATTCAGTACTTC. The whole variable domain, filled in from reference TRBV2 and TRBJ2-4, reads EPEVTQTPSHQVTQMGQEVILRCVPISNHLYFYWYRQILGQKVEFLVSFYNNEISEKSEIFDDQFSVERPDGSNFTLKIRSTKLEDSAMYFCASGGPAKNIQYFGAGTRLSVL.

This clonotype has at least ten counts. V and J are TRBV5-1 and TRBJ2-6, with 7 bases identical to TRBD1. V dropped 0 bases and J dropped 1; count of bases not matched to a gene: 7. The CDR3 contains 18 residues. From germline, CDR1 is SGHRS and CDR2 YFSETQ. The CDR3 protein is CASSLAGTVPSGANVLTF. The CDR3 DNA sequence: TGCGCCAGCAGCTTGGCCGGGACAGTTCCTTCTGGGGCCAACGTCCTGACTTTC.

This clonotype was seen repeatedly, ten times or more. This chain joins TRBV12-3 or TRBV12-4 and TRBJ1-1, with D maybe TRBD1 (5 bases). The CDR3 runs to 13 residues. V was cut by 1 base and J by 4 bases, with 7 bases left in between. Here the CDR3 reads CASSLGGTTEAFF. The CDR3 DNA follows: TGTGCCAGCAGTTTAGGAGGGACCACTGAAGCTTTCTTT.

This clonotype was observed at least ten times. The rearrangement uses TRBV5-1 and TRBJ1-1; no definite D call. Germline V gene sequence: CDR1 SGHRS, CDR2 YFSETQ. The CDR3 has 13 amino acids. With 3 bases removed from V and 5 bases from J, the gap between germline ends came to 11 bases. DNA for the CDR3: TGCGCCAGCAGCTCCGTCCTGGAAACTGAAGCTTTCTTT. Protein: CASSSVLETEAFF.

This clonotype was found a few times. The V call is TRBV12-3 or TRBV12-4, the J call TRBJ1-5; 7 bases are shared with TRBD1. The CDR3 covers 14 residues. The trim removed 6 bases at V and 9 bases at J, leaving 11 bases unmatched. CDR3 residues: CASSLTGPLGPQHF. DNA for the CDR3: TGTGCCAGCAGCCTGACAGGGCCGCTAGGGCCCCAGCATTTT.

The chain joins TRBV6-4 to TRBJ1-5; a weak D match, TRBD1 (5 bases). Trimming removed 3 bases from V and 7 bases from J, with 10 bases in between. The germline gives CDR1 MRHNA, CDR2 SNTAGT. This CDR3 spans 13 amino acids. CDR3 protein: CASSERDGQPQHF. The CDR3 DNA is TGTGCCAGCAGTGAAAGGGACGGGCAGCCCCAGCATTTT.

This clonotype came up a few times. The CDR3 region has the DNA TGTGCCAGCAGCTTGGACAGGGGGCGCACTAATGAAAAACTGTTTTTT. Translation gives CASSLDRGRTNEKLFF. The chain joins TRBV7-2 to TRBJ1-4; 11 bases fit TRBD1. The length of the CDR3 is 16 residues. The trim removed 3 bases at V and 2 bases at J, leaving 2 bases unmatched. Germline V CDR1 and CDR2: SGHTA, FQGNSA.

This chain uses TRBV7-6 with TRBJ2-3; D perhaps matches TRBD2 (5 bases). Germline CDR1 is SGHVS and CDR2 is FNYEAQ. V was cut by 2 bases and J by 0 bases, with 18 bases left in between. The CDR3 covers 18 residues. CDR3 loop: CASSLFFASPSSTDTQYF. CDR3 sequence (DNA): TGTGCCAGCAGCTTATTTTTCGCTAGCCCATCTAGCACAGATACGCAGTATTTT. Full variable domain (remainder filled in from reference TRBV7-6 and TRBJ2-3): GAGVSQSPRYKVTKRGQDVALRCDPISGHVSLYWYRQALGQGPEFLTYFNYEAQQDKSGLPNDRFSAERPEGSISTLTIQRTEQRDSAMYRCASSLFFASPSSTDTQYFGPGTRLTVL.

At least ten counts were recorded for this clonotype. The CDR3 region has the DNA TGTGCCAGTAGTATCGGCTGGGGCCATGAGCAGTTCTTC. This sequence encodes CASSIGWGHEQFF. The chain employs TRBV19 and TRBJ2-1; tentative D call: TRBD1 (5 bases). With 3 bases removed from V and 8 bases from J, the gap between germline ends came to 11 bases. The CDR3 has 13 residues. Per germline, CDR1 LNHDA and CDR2 SQIVND (reference sequence).

This clonotype was found a few times. The V call is TRBV4-2, the J call TRBJ2-6; D is possibly TRBD1 (5 bases). Trimming left V 0 bases short and J 0 bases short, with 9 bases between. CDR3 length: 17 amino acids. Looked up from germline, CDR1 is LGHNA and CDR2 is YNFKEQ. The CDR3 region is CASSQEQAFSGANVLTF. CDR3 bases: TGTGCCAGCAGCCAAGAACAGGCCTTCTCTGGGGCCAACGTCCTGACTTTC.

This clonotype has a handful of counts. V is TRBV20-1 and J is TRBJ2-1; 9 bases are shared with TRBD2. The CDR3 contains 16 residues. V lost 6 bases to trimming and J lost 8 bases; unmatched junction nucleotides: 17. Germline V lookup: CDR1 DFQATT, CDR2 SNEGSKA (reference sequence). The CDR3 reads CSADHRGAGGLYEQFF. CDR3 DNA: TGCAGTGCGGATCATAGAGGAGCGGGGGGTTTATATGAGCAGTTCTTC.

The J gene is TRBJ2-1, the V gene TRBV24-1; 9 bases match TRBD2. Trimming at V came to 4 bases and at J to 6 bases, leaving 6 bases not matched to a gene. Germline CDR1 reads KGHDR; CDR2 reads SFDVKD. There are 15 residues in the CDR3. CDR3 bases: TGTGCCACCAGTGACTTTAGCGGGGGTGTCAATGAGCAGTTCTTC. This gives the protein CATSDFSGGVNEQFF.

V is TRBV7-3 and J is TRBJ2-5; TRBD1 matches at 7 bases. The V gene's germline CDR1 is SGHTA and CDR2 FQGTGA. The CDR3 runs to 15 residues. The junction had 6 bases not matched to a gene; V was cut back by 0 bases and J by 5 bases. The CDR3 sequence is CASSLTGGKGETQYF. The CDR3 nucleotides are TGTGCCAGCAGCTTAACAGGGGGCAAGGGGGAGACCCAGTACTTC.

The chain links TRBV27 to TRBJ2-3; maybe TRBD2 (6 bases). V was pared by 4 bases and J by 8 bases, with 22 bases between. Germline V gives CDR1 MNHEY, CDR2 SMNVEV (reference sequence). This CDR3 contains 16 residues. CDR3 protein: CASSWPRGGARGTQYF. CDR3 DNA: TGTGCCAGCAGTTGGCCTCGGGGAGGAGCGAGAGGTACGCAGTATTTT.

This clonotype occurred a few times. This sequence joins TRBV6-5 and TRBJ2-7; D tentatively fits TRBD1 or TRBD2 (5 bases each). Per the germline V gene, CDR1 is MNHEY and CDR2 is SVGAGI. The V end was cut by 5 bases, the J end by 3 bases, with 17 bases between. This CDR3 is built from 15 residues. The CDR3, as DNA: TGTGCCAGCAGTCTTGCGGGCGGTAGGGGCTACGAGCAGTACTTC. This codes for CASSLAGGRGYEQYF.

CDR3 region: CASSKNTGELFF. In nucleotides, the CDR3 is TGTGCCAGCTCCAAGAACACCGGGGAGCTGTTTTTT. V and J are TRBV3-1 and TRBJ2-2; D is unresolved. The CDR3 extends over 12 amino acids. Germline CDR1 is LGHDT and CDR2 is YNNKEL (reference sequence). V lost 8 bases, J lost 1 base, and 5 bases lay in between.

The V gene is TRBV5-1, the J gene TRBJ2-5, with 8 bases that match TRBD2. V dropped 2 bases and J dropped 9; count of bases not matched to a gene: 12. Germline-derived CDR1 and CDR2 are SGHRS and YFSETQ. This CDR3 region has 15 residues. CDR3: CASSLLAGPSQAQYF. The CDR3 coding sequence is TGCGCCAGCAGCTTATTAGCGGGGCCAAGTCAGGCCCAGTACTTC.

In this sample, this clonotype turned up a few times. CDR3 in amino acids: CASSPGQRTLYEQYF. CDR3 coding DNA: TGTGCCAGCTCACCGGGACAGCGAACTCTCTACGAGCAGTACTTC. J is TRBJ2-7 and V is TRBV18, with TRBD1 matching 7 bases. V was clipped by 3 bases and J by 3 bases; unmatched bases: 8. Germline V gene data show CDR1 as KGHSH and CDR2 as LQKENI. The CDR3 has 15 residues.

The V call is TRBV11-2, the J call TRBJ2-3, with D unclear. The CDR3 extends over 14 amino acids. V was shortened by 2 bases and J by 0 bases, with 6 bases between the two germline ends. Germline lookup yields CDR1 SGHAT and CDR2 FQNNGV. The CDR3 spells CASSLPISTDTQYF. For the CDR3, the DNA is TGTGCCAGCAGCTTACCCATTAGCACAGATACGCAGTATTTT.

This clonotype was seen a handful of times. This sequence joins TRBV6-2 or TRBV6-3 and TRBJ2-7, with TRBD2 matching 12 bases. CDR3 length: 15 residues. Germline V CDR1 and CDR2: MNHEY, SVGEGT. V lost 5 bases, J lost 7 bases, and 9 bases stayed unmatched. This CDR3 is CASSKRLAGAQEQYV. The CDR3 DNA sequence: TGTGCCAGCAGTAAAAGACTAGCGGGGGCACAAGAGCAGTACGTC.

This clonotype appeared a few times. The chain is built from TRBV7-8 and TRBJ1-3; TRBD1 might be the D (5 bases). The germline CDR1 and CDR2 sequences are SGHVS and FQNEAQ. CDR3 length: 15 residues. Between the trimmed V and J ends, which lost 3 bases and 0 bases, there was a span of 9 bases. The CDR3 is CASSLGRNSGNTIYF. CDR3 coding DNA: TGTGCCAGCAGCTTGGGGCGGAACTCTGGAAACACCATATATTTT.

This clonotype was observed at least ten times. This rearrangement joins TRBV20-1 to TRBJ2-1; D not certain. The CDR3 contains 15 residues. CDR1 is DFQATT and CDR2 is SNEGSKA in the germline V gene (reference sequence). V was shortened by 2 bases and J by 1 base, with 12 bases between the two germline ends. CDR3 sequence reads: CSARLGRSSYNEQFF. CDR3 DNA: TGCAGTGCTAGACTTGGACGGTCGTCCTACAATGAGCAGTTCTTC.

This sequence joins TRBV28 and TRBJ1-1; D is uncertain. V lost 4 bases and J 4 bases, leaving 7 bases between the germline ends. Per germline, CDR1 MDHEN and CDR2 SYDVKM. This CDR3 has 12 residues. This CDR3 is CASSSGFTEAFF. In DNA form, the CDR3 reads TGTGCCAGCAGTTCGGGGTTCACTGAAGCTTTCTTT.